Following are 10 T cell receptor beta chains from one sample sequenced in a study of a mutant IDH1 vaccine in newly diagnosed glioma. Sample time point: week 11, during vaccination. Every vaccination contained 300 ug of the mutant IDH1 20-mer peptide and was paired with topical imiquimod. This table comes from immunoSEQ multiplex PCR, and its TCRdb copy is limited to in-frame clones, with some not included. Of under 150,000 clones listed, 75% to 90% are singletons. For these receptors, no antigen is known. Material: PBMCs, obtained from a glioma patient whose treatment included an IDH1 peptide vaccine. Receptors were obtained from a woman between 50 and 59 years old with glioma.

The chain uses TRBV28 and TRBJ2-2; 9 bases align to TRBD1. The V gene's germline CDR1 is MDHEN and CDR2 SYDVKM. The trim removed 3 bases at V and 5 bases at J, leaving 4 bases unmatched. This CDR3 has 15 amino acids. The CDR3 loop is CASSFTTGGTGELFF. The CDR3 nucleotides read TGTGCCAGCAGTTTTACGACAGGGGGTACCGGGGAGCTGTTTTTT.

The chain carries TRBV5-1 and TRBJ1-1, with 7 bases matching TRBD1. Trimming at V came to 5 bases and at J to 4 bases, leaving 11 bases not matched to a gene. This CDR3 region has 15 residues. Per germline, CDR1 SGHRS and CDR2 YFSETQ. CDR3 sequence reads: CASRTGTYSGTEAFF. CDR3 sequence (DNA): TGCGCCAGCAGGACAGGGACCTATTCAGGCACTGAAGCTTTCTTT.

This chain joins TRBV9 and TRBJ2-1, with TRBD2 matching over 7 bases. V dropped 4 bases and J dropped 5; count of bases not matched to a gene: 15. The length of the CDR3 is 17 residues. Germline-derived CDR1 and CDR2 are SGDLS and YYNGEE. The CDR3 bases are TGTGCCAGCAGCCCCAGGAGGGGAAGGGAGGGGCACAATGAGCAGTTCTTC. This codes for CASSPRRGREGHNEQFF.

The CDR3 sequence is CASSQDVNWELFF. In DNA form, the CDR3 reads TGCGCCAGCAGCCAAGATGTAAATTGGGAGCTGTTTTTT. The V call is TRBV4-1, the J call TRBJ2-2; D unclear. The CDR3 loop spans 13 amino acids. V lost 0 bases, J lost 9 bases, and 8 bases lay in between. CDR1 is MGHRA, CDR2 YSYEKL, per germline.

V gene TRBV5-4 combines with J gene TRBJ2-7; 8 nucleotides agree with TRBD2. The junction had 8 bases not matched to a gene; V was cut back by 3 bases and J by 3 bases. This CDR3 spans 15 amino acids. Germline lookup yields CDR1 SGHNT and CDR2 YYREEE (reference sequence). The CDR3 sequence: CASSSGTSQFYEQYF. CDR3 nucleotide sequence: TGTGCCAGCAGCTCCGGGACTAGTCAATTCTACGAGCAGTACTTC.

The chain has TRBV5-1 and TRBJ1-2, with 7 bases lining up with TRBD1. With 4 bases clipped from V and 8 bases from J, the junction kept 8 bases outside the gene matches. The CDR3 extends over 13 amino acids. CDR1 and CDR2 (germline): SGHRS, YFSETQ. The CDR3 nucleotides read TGCGCCAGCAGCCCCGCAGGGGGAGCGGGCTACACCTTC. Protein: CASSPAGGAGYTF.

The chain carries TRBV19 and TRBJ2-7, with 8 bases matching TRBD1. V gave up 11 bases and J gave up 0 bases; unmatched junction bases: 9. The CDR3 has 14 residues. Germline loops: CDR1 LNHDA, CDR2 SQIVND (reference sequence). The CDR3 bases are TGTGCCTCCGCGGCAGGGGGCGTCTCCTACGAGCAGTACTTC. Its translation is CASAAGGVSYEQYF. The full variable domain, with the rest looked up from reference TRBV19 and TRBJ2-7, is DGGITQSPKYLFRKEGQNVTLSCEQNLNHDAMYWYRQDPGQGLRLIYYSQIVNDFQKGDIAEGYSVSREKKESFPLTVTSAQKNPTAFYLCASAAGGVSYEQYFGPGTRLTVT.

The rearrangement joins TRBV7-9 to TRBJ2-7, with TRBD2 matching 10 bases. The CDR3 sequence is 15 residues long. The junction had 9 bases not matched to a gene; V was cut back by 5 bases and J by 5 bases. In germline, CDR1 is SEHNR, CDR2 FQNEAQ (reference sequence). CDR3 sequence reads: CASSKREGSVHEQYF. The DNA of the CDR3 is TGTGCCAGCAGCAAGCGGGAGGGCTCGGTCCACGAGCAGTACTTC.

The chain joins TRBV6-1 to TRBJ1-2; D gene unclear. The germline V gene encodes CDR1 MNHNS and CDR2 SASEGT. Trimming took off 7 bases at V and 0 bases at J, with 12 bases between the two ends. The CDR3 totals 14 residues. The CDR3 here is CASILGGANYGYTF. The DNA of the CDR3 is TGTGCCAGCATACTCGGAGGAGCTAACTATGGCTACACCTTC.

The J gene is TRBJ2-7, the V gene TRBV2, with D uncertain. V was cut by 1 base and J by 0 bases, with 10 bases left in between. The CDR3 loop spans 15 amino acids. Germline V gene lookup returns CDR1 SNHLY and CDR2 FYNNEI. CDR3 amino acids: CASSEDTYGSYEQYF. DNA for the CDR3: TGTGCCAGCAGTGAAGACACTTATGGCTCCTACGAGCAGTACTTC.